The 6 T cell receptor beta chains reported below all come from one sample, sequenced in a study of cytomegalovirus exposure and HLA in healthy donors. The PCR had 60 Vbeta and 13 Jbeta primers. TCRdb keeps only in-frame clones here, not all; method: immunoSEQ multiplex PCR. The table includes some 180,000 clones, 77% detected once. The sequenced material came from PBMCs. The receptor set was obtained from a man between 18 and 35 years old in good health and CMV-seronegative.

The chain employs TRBV30 and TRBJ2-1; 9 nucleotides align to TRBD2. The V and J ends lost 7 bases and 6 bases, in that order; junction bases with no gene match: 7. CDR1 is GTSNPN, CDR2 SVGIG, per germline (reference sequence). The CDR3 spans 13 residues. The CDR3, as DNA: TGTGCCTTTGACCTAGCGGGGTTCAATGAGCAGTTCTTC. Protein sequence: CAFDLAGFNEQFF.

The chain employs TRBV4-1 and TRBJ1-3; a weak D match, TRBD1 (5 bases). This CDR3 has 17 residues. Germline assignment: CDR1 MGHRA and CDR2 YSYEKL. V was pared by 0 bases and J by 2 bases, with 14 bases between. Here the CDR3 DNA reads TGCGCCAGCAGCCAAGATTGGGTCAGGGTGACTGGAAACACCATATATTTT. It codes for CASSQDWVRVTGNTIYF.

The rearrangement joins TRBV6-6 to TRBJ1-4; 9 bases align to TRBD1. There are 14 residues in the CDR3. Trimming at V came to 9 bases and at J to 8 bases, leaving 10 bases not matched to a gene. Germline loops: CDR1 MNHNY, CDR2 SVGAGI (reference sequence). The CDR3 DNA is TGTGCCAGTCACTTGGTGGGGACAGGGGAAAAACTGTTTTTT. Protein: CASHLVGTGEKLFF.

For the CDR3, the DNA is TGTGCCAGCAGCTTATTCGGGGAGACCCAGTACTTC. Amino acids: CASSLFGETQYF. The chain combines TRBV7-2 with TRBJ2-5; the D is unclear. CDR1 and CDR2 (germline): SGHTA, FQGNSA. The CDR3 is 12 amino acids. Trimming took off 2 bases at V and 5 bases at J, with 6 bases between the two ends. Drawing the rest from reference TRBV7-2 and TRBJ2-5, the complete variable domain is GAGVSQSPSNKVTEKGKDVELRCDPISGHTALYWYRQSLGQGLEFLIYFQGNSAPDKSGLPSDRFSAERTGGSVSTLTIQRTQQEDSAVYLCASSLFGETQYFGPGTRLLVL.

V is TRBV5-1 and J is TRBJ2-3, with TRBD1 as a possible D gene (6 bases). Germline values: CDR1 SGHRS, CDR2 YFSETQ. Trimming stripped 3 bases from V and 1 base from J, with 6 bases between. This CDR3 is built from 13 residues. CDR3 residues: CASSSGGTDTQYF. The DNA of the CDR3 is TGCGCCAGCAGCTCAGGGGGCACAGATACGCAGTATTTT.

The chain is built from TRBV20-1 and TRBJ2-7, with D perhaps matching TRBD1 (5 bases). Germline loops: CDR1 DFQATT, CDR2 SNEGSKA (reference sequence). The CDR3 has 11 amino acids. Trimming removed 6 bases at V and 3 bases at J, with 9 bases between. In DNA form, the CDR3 reads TGCAGTGCCCCGGACAACTACGAGCAGTACTTC. This translates into CSAPDNYEQYF.